This is a list of T cell receptor beta chains from one sample in a study of OX40 agonist ivuxolimab in advanced cancers. Method: immunoSEQ multiplex PCR; TCRdb's copy keeps in-frame clones and lacks some. The table includes 70,000 to 95,000 clones, 91% detected once. The sequencing used CD4+ or CD8+ T cells sorted from blood, collected in a trial of the OX40 agonist ivuxolimab. The receptors were gathered from an adult with an advanced solid tumor such as melanoma, head and neck, liver or kidney cancer. The CDR3 runs from the conserved cysteine through the conserved F or W. The order of the fields is CDR3 protein, CDR3 DNA, D gene, V gene, J gene, clone size. D genes are given only for firm matches. Size values are once, few and many counts, or a class for expanded clones, and some rows have none.

CASWAWGGTGELFF,TGTGCCAGCTGGGCTTGGGGGGGTACCGGGGAGCTGTTTTTT,TRBD2,TRBV6-5,TRBJ2-2,-
CASSQTSGSYNEQFF,TGTGCCAGCAGCCAGACTAGCGGTTCCTACAATGAGCAGTTCTTC,TRBD2,TRBV7-8,TRBJ2-1,-
CASSLWGTQTGEQFF,TGTGCCAGCAGCCTATGGGGAACCCAAACCGGTGAGCAGTTCTTC,-,TRBV6-1,TRBJ2-1,-
CASSFPNNEQFF,TGTGCCAGTAGTTTCCCCAACAATGAGCAGTTCTTC,-,TRBV19,TRBJ2-1,-
CASSGEGLAGDTQYF,TGTGCCAGCAGTGGAGAGGGACTAGCGGGAGATACGCAGTATTTT,TRBD2,TRBV2,TRBJ2-3,-
CSVGRLAGELPPPYNEQFF,TGCAGCGTTGGAAGACTAGCGGGAGAATTACCCCCCCCCTACAATGAGCAGTTCTTC,TRBD2,TRBV29-1,TRBJ2-1,few
CASSLYPTGGAGANVLTF,TGTGCCAGCAGTTTATACCCTACAGGGGGTGCTGGGGCCAACGTCCTGACTTTC,TRBD1,TRBV27,TRBJ2-6,-
CAAELGGSYNEQFF,TGTGCAGCGGAACTGGGTGGCTCCTACAATGAGCAGTTCTTC,-,TRBV28,TRBJ2-1,few
CAWALGGATNEKLFF,TGTGCCTGGGCCCTGGGGGGAGCAACTAATGAAAAACTGTTTTTT,-,TRBV30,TRBJ1-4,once
CASSLGDGLYEQYF,TGTGCTAGCAGCTTAGGGGACGGGCTCTACGAGCAGTACTTC,-,TRBV7-7,TRBJ2-7,-
CASSVIESGNTEAFF,TGTGCCAGCAGCGTAATAGAGAGCGGGAACACTGAAGCTTTCTTT,-,TRBV9,TRBJ1-1,-
CASSPPVRVETQYF,TGTGCCAGCTCACCACCTGTCAGGGTAGAGACCCAGTACTTC,-,TRBV18,TRBJ2-5,-
CSASAYTEAFF,TGCAGTGCTAGCGCGTACACTGAAGCTTTCTTT,-,TRBV20-1,TRBJ1-1,few
CASSSVGGEQFF,TGTGCCAGCAGCTCCGTGGGAGGTGAGCAGTTCTTC,-,TRBV7-2,TRBJ2-1,-
CASSPDGGAASTDTQYF,TGTGCCAGCAGCCCCGACGGGGGCGCGGCTAGCACAGATACGCAGTATTTT,-,TRBV2,TRBJ2-3,-
CSVLRKTDEGTQYF,TGCAGCGTCTTAAGAAAGACCGATGAAGGGACCCAGTACTTC,-,TRBV29-1,TRBJ2-5,-
CARSGQGVGGYTF,TGTGCCAGAAGCGGACAGGGGGTAGGTGGCTACACCTTC,TRBD1,TRBV2,TRBJ1-2,-
CATEESYEQYF,TGTGCCACCGAAGAGTCCTACGAGCAGTACTTC,-,TRBV6-6,TRBJ2-7,-
CASSYSDSTDTQYF,TGTGCCAGCAGTTACTCGGATAGCACAGATACGCAGTATTTT,-,TRBV6-5,TRBJ2-3,-
CASSEESISTNEKLFF,TGTGCCAGCAGTGAAGAATCGATATCAACTAATGAAAAACTGTTTTTT,-,TRBV6-1,TRBJ1-4,-
CASTLLQGAYGYTF,TGTGCCAGCACCCTACTACAGGGAGCCTATGGCTACACCTTC,-,TRBV7-9,TRBJ1-2,-
CASSVAQSGYEQYF,TGTGCCAGCAGCGTAGCTCAATCCGGGTACGAGCAGTACTTC,-,TRBV9,TRBJ2-7,-
CASSLLSYEQYF,TGTGCCAGCAGTTTACTGTCCTACGAGCAGTACTTC,-,TRBV28,TRBJ2-7,-
CASSSVQSGPTQYF,TGTGCCAGCAGCTCCGTTCAATCGGGACCTACGCAGTATTTT,-,TRBV11-2,TRBJ2-3,-
CASSLGTSGKTDTQYF,TGTGCCAGCAGCCTAGGGACTAGCGGGAAAACAGATACGCAGTATTTT,TRBD2,TRBV5-4,TRBJ2-3,-
CSVSDGAFF,TGCAGCGTCTCTGATGGGGCTTTCTTC,-,TRBV29-1,TRBJ2-1,-
CAWSNPGTGNQPQHF,TGTGCCTGGAGTAACCCCGGGACAGGGAATCAGCCCCAGCATTTT,TRBD1,TRBV30,TRBJ1-5,-
CAWRGGRVYEQYF,TGTGCCTGGAGGGGCGGGAGAGTCTACGAGCAGTACTTC,TRBD2,TRBV30,TRBJ2-7,-
CASSVAPTTEAFF,TGTGCCAGCAGCGTCGCCCCCACGACTGAAGCTTTCTTT,-,TRBV9,TRBJ1-1,-
CASSLATGGVYEQYF,TGTGCCAGCAGCTTAGCCACCGGCGGGGTCTACGAGCAGTACTTC,-,TRBV11-1,TRBJ2-7,-
CASSQEPGYGYTF,TGCGCCAGCAGCCAAGAACCAGGCTATGGCTACACCTTC,-,TRBV4-1,TRBJ1-2,once
CATWTGANSPLHF,TGTGCCACCTGGACAGGGGCTAATTCACCCCTCCACTTT,TRBD1,TRBV10-3,TRBJ1-6,-
CASDPGQPYYEQYF,TGCGCCAGCGATCCGGGACAGCCGTACTACGAGCAGTACTTC,TRBD1,TRBV4-1,TRBJ2-7,-
CASSIRGRGAFF,TGTGCCAGCAGCATCCGGGGTCGGGGAGCTTTCTTT,-,TRBV7-9,TRBJ1-1,few
CASSIWGQGNEQYF,TGTGCCAGCAGTATTTGGGGTCAGGGTAACGAGCAGTACTTC,-,TRBV2,TRBJ2-7,-
CASTWGTELPSGYTF,TGTGCCAGCACCTGGGGGACAGAGCTACCCTCGGGCTACACCTTC,TRBD1,TRBV2,TRBJ1-2,-
CASSLAPSSSYEQYF,TGCGCCAGCAGCTTGGCCCCTTCAAGCTCCTACGAGCAGTACTTC,-,TRBV5-1,TRBJ2-7,-